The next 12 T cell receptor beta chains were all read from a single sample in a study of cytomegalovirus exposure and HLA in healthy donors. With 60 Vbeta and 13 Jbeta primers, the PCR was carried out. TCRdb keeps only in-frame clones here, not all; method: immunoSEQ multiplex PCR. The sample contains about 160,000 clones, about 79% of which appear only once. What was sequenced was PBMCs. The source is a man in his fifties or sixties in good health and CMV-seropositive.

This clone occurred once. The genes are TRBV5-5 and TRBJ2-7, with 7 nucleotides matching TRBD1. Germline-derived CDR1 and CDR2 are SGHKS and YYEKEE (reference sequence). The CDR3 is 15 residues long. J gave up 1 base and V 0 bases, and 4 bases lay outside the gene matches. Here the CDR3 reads CASSLAGTASYEQYF. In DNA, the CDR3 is TGTGCCAGCAGCTTGGCGGGGACAGCGTCCTACGAGCAGTACTTC. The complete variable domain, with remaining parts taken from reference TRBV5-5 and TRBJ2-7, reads DAGVTQSPTHLIKTRGQQVTLRCSPISGHKSVSWYQQVLGQGPQFIFQYYEKEERGRGNFPDRFSARQFPNYSSELNVNALLLGDSALYLCASSLAGTASYEQYFGPGTRLTVT.

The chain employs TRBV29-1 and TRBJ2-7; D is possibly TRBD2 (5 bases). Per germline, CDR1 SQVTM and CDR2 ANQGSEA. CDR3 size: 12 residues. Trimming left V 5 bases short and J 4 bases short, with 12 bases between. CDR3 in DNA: TGCAGCGTTCCGGACTTACTTTACGAGCAGTACGTC. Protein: CSVPDLLYEQYV.

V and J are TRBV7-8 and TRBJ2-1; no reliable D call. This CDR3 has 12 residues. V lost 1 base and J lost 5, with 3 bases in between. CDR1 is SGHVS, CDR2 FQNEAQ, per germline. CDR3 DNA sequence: TGTGCCAGCAGCTTAGTAGACAATGAGCAGTTCTTC. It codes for CASSLVDNEQFF.

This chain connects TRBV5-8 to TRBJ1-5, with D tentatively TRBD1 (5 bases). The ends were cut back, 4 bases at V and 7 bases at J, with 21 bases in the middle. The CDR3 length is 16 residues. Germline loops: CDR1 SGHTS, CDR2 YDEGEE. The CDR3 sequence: CASSRGSKSLGQPQHF. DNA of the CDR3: TGTGCCAGCAGCCGGGGGTCGAAGTCGTTAGGGCAGCCCCAGCATTTT.

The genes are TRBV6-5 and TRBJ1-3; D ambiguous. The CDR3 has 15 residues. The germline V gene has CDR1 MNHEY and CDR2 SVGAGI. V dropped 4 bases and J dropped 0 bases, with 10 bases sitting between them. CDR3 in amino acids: CASSSSSASGNTIYF. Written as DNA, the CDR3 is TGTGCCAGCAGTTCAAGCTCCGCCTCTGGAAACACCATATATTTT.

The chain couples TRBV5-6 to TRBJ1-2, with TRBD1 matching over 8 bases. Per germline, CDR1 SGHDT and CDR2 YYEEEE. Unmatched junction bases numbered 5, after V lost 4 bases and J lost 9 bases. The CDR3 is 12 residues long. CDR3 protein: CASSLGQGRYTF. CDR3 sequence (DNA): TGTGCCAGCAGCCTAGGACAGGGACGCTACACCTTC.

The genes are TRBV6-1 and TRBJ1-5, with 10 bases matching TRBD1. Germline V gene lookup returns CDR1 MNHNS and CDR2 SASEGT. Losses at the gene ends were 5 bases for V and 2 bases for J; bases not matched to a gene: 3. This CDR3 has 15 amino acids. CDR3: CASSKDRGGNQPQHF. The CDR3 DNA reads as TGTGCCAGCAGTAAGGACAGGGGGGGCAATCAGCCCCAGCATTTT.

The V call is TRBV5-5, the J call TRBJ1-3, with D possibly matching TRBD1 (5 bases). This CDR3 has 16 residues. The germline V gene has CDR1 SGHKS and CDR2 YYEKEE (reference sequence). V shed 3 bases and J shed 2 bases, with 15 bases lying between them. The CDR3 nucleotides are TGTGCCAGCAGCTGGGGCCATCGACAAGCTGGAAACACCATATATTTT. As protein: CASSWGHRQAGNTIYF.

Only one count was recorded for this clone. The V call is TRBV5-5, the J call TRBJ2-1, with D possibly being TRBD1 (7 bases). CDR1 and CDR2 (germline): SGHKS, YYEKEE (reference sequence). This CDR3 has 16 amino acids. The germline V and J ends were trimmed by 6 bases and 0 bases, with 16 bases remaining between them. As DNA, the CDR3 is TGTGCCAGCACCCCGAGGAGGGACAGCTCCTACAATGAGCAGTTCTTC. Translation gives CASTPRRDSSYNEQFF.

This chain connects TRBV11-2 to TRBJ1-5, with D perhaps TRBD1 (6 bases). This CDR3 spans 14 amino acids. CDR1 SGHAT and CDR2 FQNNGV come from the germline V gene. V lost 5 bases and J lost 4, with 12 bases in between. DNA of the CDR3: TGTGCCAGCAGCCCCGGGACAAGTAATCAGCCCCAGCATTTT. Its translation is CASSPGTSNQPQHF.

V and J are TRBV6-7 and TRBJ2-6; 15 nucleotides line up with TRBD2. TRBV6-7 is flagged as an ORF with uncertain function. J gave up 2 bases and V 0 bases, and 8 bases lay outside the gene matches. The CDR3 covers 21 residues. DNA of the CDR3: TGTGCCAGCAGTTACTCGATCCCCGGACTAGCGGGAGGGCCTGGGGCCAACGTCCTGACTTTC. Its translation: CASSYSIPGLAGGPGANVLTF.

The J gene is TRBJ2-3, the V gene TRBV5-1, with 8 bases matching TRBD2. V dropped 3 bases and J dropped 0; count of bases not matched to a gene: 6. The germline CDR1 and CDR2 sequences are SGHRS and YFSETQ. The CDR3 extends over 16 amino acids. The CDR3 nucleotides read TGCGCCAGCAGCTCGGGGGGGACAACTAGCACAGATACGCAGTATTTT. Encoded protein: CASSSGGTTSTDTQYF.